The 16 T cell receptor beta chains reported below all come from one sample, sequenced in a study of T-cell reconstitution after alpha-beta-depleted transplantation in children. This sample's TCRbeta library carried unique molecular identifier barcodes. TCRdb reprocessed the PCR reads with MiXCR, giving one entry per CDR3 protein. The profile shows around 490,000 distinct CDR3 sequences, more than 9.5% of them singletons. This specimen consisted of PBMCs, mostly from graft donor cells, obtained 180 days after TCRalphabeta/CD19-depleted stem cell transplant. These receptors came from a female patient aged 2 to 10 who had a stem cell transplant for aplastic anemia, so the T cells may come from the graft donor.

The genes are TRBV6-1 and TRBJ1-4; no reliable D call. Germline V lookup: CDR1 MNHNS, CDR2 SASEGT. Trimming cost V 6 bases and J 0 bases, with 14 bases left between them. The CDR3 runs to 16 residues. CDR3 in amino acids: CASRRIREATNEKLFF. The CDR3 coding sequence is TGTGCCAGCAGACGTATCCGGGAGGCAACTAATGAAAAACTGTTTTTT.

This clonotype showed up just a few times. This rearrangement joins TRBV5-5 to TRBJ1-3; 9 bases map to TRBD1. Germline trimming cut 6 bases from V and 7 bases from J; bases unmatched to any gene: 11. This CDR3 comprises 15 residues. Germline V CDR1 and CDR2: SGHKS, YYEKEE (reference sequence). Here the CDR3 reads CASTDIGQGWNTIYF. The CDR3 region has the DNA TGTGCCAGCACCGATATCGGACAGGGGTGGAACACCATATATTTT.

This clonotype was recorded a few times. The chain combines TRBV15 with TRBJ2-1; D is undetermined. Germline V gene lookup returns CDR1 LNHNV and CDR2 YYDKDF (reference sequence). The germline V and J ends were trimmed by 3 bases and 10 bases, with 13 bases remaining between them. This CDR3 comprises 13 residues. The CDR3, as DNA: TGTGCCACCAGCAGTCCGGCGACCACCGAGCAGTTCTTC. Its protein product is CATSSPATTEQFF.

This clonotype was observed a handful of times. The chain employs TRBV5-6 and TRBJ2-1; TRBD2 matches at 9 bases. Per the germline V gene, CDR1 is SGHDT and CDR2 is YYEEEE. The CDR3 contains 16 residues. J lost 9 bases, V lost 0 bases, and 10 bases had no gene match. The CDR3 nucleotides are TGTGCCAGCAGCTTGGCCCCGGGACTAGCTGTCGGTGAGCAGTTCTTC. It translates to CASSLAPGLAVGEQFF.

With respect to this clonotype: This could be a read error, since a much larger clone is one nucleotide away. CDR3 coding DNA: TGTGCCACCAGCCAAGATGTCGGGAGGTTCCACACCGGGGAGCTGTTTTTT. It codes for CATSQDVGRFHTGELFF. This chain links TRBV3-1 with TRBJ2-2; TRBD2 agrees at 7 bases. The CDR3 length is 17 residues. The germline gives CDR1 LGHDT, CDR2 YNNKEL (reference sequence). The full variable domain, its missing parts supplied by reference TRBV3-1 and TRBJ2-2, is DTAVSQTPKYLVTQMGNDKSIKCEQNLGHDTMYWYKQDSKKFLKIMFSYNNKELIINETVPNRFSPKSPDKAHLNLHINSLELGDSAVYFCATSQDVGRFHTGELFFGEGSRLTVL.

This clonotype turned up a few times. The V gene is TRBV7-6, the J gene TRBJ2-1; 10 bases line up with TRBD2. Per germline, CDR1 SGHVS and CDR2 FNYEAQ. The ends lost 1 base at V and 0 bases at J; junction bases unmatched: 12. The CDR3 contains 20 residues. The CDR3 region has the DNA TGTGCCAGCAGCTTAGGAGCTAGCGGGAGCGAGTGGAGCTCCTACAATGAGCAGTTCTTC. It yields the protein CASSLGASGSEWSSYNEQFF.

This chain joins TRBV20-1 and TRBJ1-5, with D perhaps TRBD1 (6 bases). The V gene lost 3 bases and the J gene lost 2 bases, with 11 bases spanning the gap. The V gene's germline CDR1 is DFQATT and CDR2 SNEGSKA (reference sequence). The CDR3 has 14 residues. The CDR3 coding sequence is TGCAGTGCTAGTCTGGCAGGGGGCAATCAGCCCCAGCATTTT. Translated, it gives CSASLAGGNQPQHF.

This chain uses TRBV12-3 or TRBV12-4 with TRBJ2-7; possible D gene TRBD1, 6 bases. The germline V and J ends were trimmed by 1 base and 2 bases, with 12 bases remaining between them. The CDR3 extends over 15 amino acids. This CDR3 reads CASSLGLQGTYEQYF. In nucleotides, the CDR3 is TGTGCCAGCAGTTTAGGGTTACAGGGTACCTACGAGCAGTACTTC.

At least ten counts were recorded for this clonotype. The rearrangement uses TRBV5-1 and TRBJ2-1; 7 bases match TRBD2. Germline assignment: CDR1 SGHRS and CDR2 YFSETQ. V lost 0 bases and J lost 10; bases outside the gene matches: 4. The CDR3 sequence is 13 residues long. CDR3 nucleotide sequence: TGCGCCAGCAGCTTGGCTCTAGCGGTAGAGCAGTTCTTC. Its protein product is CASSLALAVEQFF.

The sample holds a few counts of this clonotype. CDR3 protein: CASSVGGLAGEGKNIQYF. The CDR3, as DNA: TGTGCCAGCAGCGTAGGGGGACTAGCGGGAGAAGGCAAGAACATTCAGTACTTC. The chain carries TRBV9 and TRBJ2-4, with TRBD2 matching over 14 bases. The CDR3 spans 18 residues. Germline assignment: CDR1 SGDLS and CDR2 YYNGEE. Germline trimming cut 0 bases from V and 7 bases from J; bases unmatched to any gene: 9.

This clonotype was seen a few times. This chain connects TRBV10-2 to TRBJ1-3, with 7 bases lining up with TRBD1. The CDR3 length is 14 residues. CDR1 WSHSY and CDR2 SAAADI come from the germline V gene. V lost 7 bases to trimming and J lost 2 bases; unmatched junction nucleotides: 5. CDR3 protein: CASTLTGTGNTIYF. Written as DNA, the CDR3 is TGCGCCAGCACCTTGACAGGGACTGGAAACACCATATATTTT.

This sequence joins TRBV12-3 or TRBV12-4 and TRBJ1-2; perhaps TRBD1 as D (5 bases). With 5 bases removed from V and 8 bases from J, the gap between germline ends came to 21 bases. The CDR3 loop spans 15 amino acids. The CDR3 DNA is TGTGCCAGCAGTATAAGACCGGGGCGATTAAGGGGCTACACCTTC. Amino acid sequence: CASSIRPGRLRGYTF.

This chain connects TRBV7-6 to TRBJ2-3, with 9 bases identical to TRBD2. From germline, CDR1 is SGHVS and CDR2 FNYEAQ. CDR3 size: 16 residues. V dropped 7 bases and J dropped 4; count of bases not matched to a gene: 12. The CDR3 sequence: CASTREGGRASDTQYF. The DNA for the CDR3 is TGTGCCAGCACCCGTGAGGGCGGGAGGGCCTCAGATACGCAGTATTTT.

The V and J genes are TRBV25-1 and TRBJ2-3; D remains unclear. CDR3 length: 15 amino acids. Trimming left V 5 bases short and J 5 bases short, with 17 bases between. Germline lookup yields CDR1 MGHDK and CDR2 SYGVNS. In DNA form, the CDR3 reads TGTGCCAGCAGTAGGAAAGCCCCCTGGGAAGATACGCAGTATTTT. This gives the protein CASSRKAPWEDTQYF. Filled out from reference TRBV25-1 and TRBJ2-3, the complete variable domain reads EADIYQTPRYLVIGTGKKITLECSQTMGHDKMYWYQQDPGMELHLIHYSYGVNSTEKGDLSSESTVSRIRTEHFPLTLESARPSHTSQYLCASSRKAPWEDTQYFGPGTRLTVL.

The V gene is TRBV18, the J gene TRBJ2-3; 8 bases are shared with TRBD2. Germline-derived CDR1 and CDR2 are KGHSH and LQKENI. The length of the CDR3 is 14 residues. The ends lost 10 bases at V and 2 bases at J; junction bases unmatched: 8. Here the CDR3 reads CATTRAGVTDTQYF. CDR3 in DNA: TGTGCCACCACAAGAGCGGGAGTCACAGATACGCAGTATTTT.

This chain uses TRBV9 with TRBJ2-7; 9 bases agree with TRBD2. Germline CDR1 is SGDLS and CDR2 is YYNGEE. The CDR3 consists of 13 residues. V gave up 7 bases and J gave up 12 bases; unmatched junction bases: 14. CDR3 bases: TGTGCCAGCGGAAAGAGCGGGAGGCCTACTTTGTACTTC. Protein sequence: CASGKSGRPTLYF.